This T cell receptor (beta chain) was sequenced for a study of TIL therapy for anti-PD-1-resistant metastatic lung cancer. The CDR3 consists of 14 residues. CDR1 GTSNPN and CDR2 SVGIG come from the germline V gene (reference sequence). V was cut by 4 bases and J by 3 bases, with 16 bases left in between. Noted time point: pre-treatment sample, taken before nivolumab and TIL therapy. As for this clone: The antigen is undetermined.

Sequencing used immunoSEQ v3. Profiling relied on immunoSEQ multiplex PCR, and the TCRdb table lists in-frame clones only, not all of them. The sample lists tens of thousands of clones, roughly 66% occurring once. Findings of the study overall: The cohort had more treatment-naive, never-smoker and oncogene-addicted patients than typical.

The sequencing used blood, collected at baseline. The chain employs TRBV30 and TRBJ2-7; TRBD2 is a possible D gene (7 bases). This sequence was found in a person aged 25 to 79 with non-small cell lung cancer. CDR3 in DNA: TGTGCCTGGAACCCCCGGGGGGCTGGCTACGAGCAGTACTTC. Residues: CAWNPRGAGYEQYF.